The 17 T cell receptor beta chains reported below all come from one sample, sequenced in a study of Ad26.COV2.S vaccination and SARS-CoV-2 variants. Indicated treatment: 15 to 20 received Ad26.COV2.S at low or high dose, single or two shots; 5 received placebo; per-sample allocation not given. Each sample was drawn 63 days after the first injection (of vaccine or placebo). Sequenced by immunoSEQ multiplex PCR; TCRdb stores in-frame clones only, minus some. The data contain some 480,000 clones, approximately 90% of them singletons. Sequenced here: peripheral blood, sampled in a trial of Ad26.COV2.S vaccine versus placebo. Source of these receptors: a person between 18 and 65 years old who received the Ad26.COV2.S COVID-19 vaccine or a placebo.

The chain employs TRBV11-2 and TRBJ1-3, with D perhaps matching TRBD1 (5 bases). Germline values: CDR1 SGHAT, CDR2 FQNNGV. Deletions cut 5 bases from V and 0 bases from J, with 14 bases between. The CDR3 is 16 amino acids. The DNA for the CDR3 is TGTGCCAGCAGCCACCTCAGGGCAACCTCTGGAAACACCATATATTTT. This codes for CASSHLRATSGNTIYF.

The CDR3 loop reads CAWSSVGYTF. The CDR3 DNA is TGTGCCTGGTCGTCAGTCGGGTACACCTTC. V and J are TRBV30 and TRBJ1-2; D gene unclear. Trimming removed 5 bases from V and 11 bases from J, with 12 bases in between. Germline CDR1 reads GTSNPN; CDR2 reads SVGIG (reference sequence). The length of the CDR3 is 10 residues.

V usage is TRBV5-1 and J usage is TRBJ2-2; D is possibly TRBD2 (6 bases). The V gene lost 4 bases and the J gene lost 7 bases, with 11 bases spanning the gap. CDR1 is SGHRS, CDR2 YFSETQ, per germline. The CDR3 is 13 residues long. CDR3 protein: CASSLLEGGELFF. The CDR3 DNA follows: TGCGCCAGCAGCCTGCTGGAGGGCGGGGAGCTGTTTTTT.

The chain couples TRBV7-2 to TRBJ2-2; 9 nucleotides agree with TRBD2. The CDR3 is 16 residues long. The trim removed 5 bases at V and 4 bases at J, leaving 8 bases unmatched. CDR1 is SGHTA, CDR2 FQGNSA, per germline. CDR3 residues: CASSPPGGRATGELFF. The CDR3 region has the DNA TGTGCCAGCAGCCCCCCCGGCGGGAGGGCCACCGGGGAGCTGTTTTTT.

The chain employs TRBV19 and TRBJ2-1; TRBD2 matches at 10 bases. CDR3 length: 15 amino acids. Germline trimming cut 4 bases from V and 7 bases from J; bases unmatched to any gene: 7. The germline gives CDR1 LNHDA, CDR2 SQIVND (reference sequence). The CDR3 coding sequence is TGTGCCAGTAGTAGTACTAGCGGGACCCAGAATGAGCAGTTCTTC. As protein: CASSSTSGTQNEQFF.

This rearrangement joins TRBV19 to TRBJ2-3, with unresolved D. This CDR3 spans 17 amino acids. Germline lookup yields CDR1 LNHDA and CDR2 SQIVND (reference sequence). Trimming left V 11 bases short and J 0 bases short, with 24 bases between. The CDR3 loop reads CAVQERPGPASTDTQYF. The DNA for the CDR3 is TGTGCCGTCCAAGAACGCCCAGGCCCCGCTAGCACAGATACGCAGTATTTT.

The V gene is TRBV2, the J gene TRBJ2-1; the D gene is possibly TRBD2 (5 bases). The V gene's germline CDR1 is SNHLY and CDR2 FYNNEI. Trimming took 3 bases from V and 9 from J, leaving 9 bases between them. This CDR3 is 12 amino acids long. As DNA, the CDR3 is TGTGCCAGCAGTGAGGACTTCACTGAGCAGTTCTTC. Amino acids: CASSEDFTEQFF. Complete variable domain (other parts from reference TRBV2 and TRBJ2-1): EPEVTQTPSHQVTQMGQEVILRCVPISNHLYFYWYRQILGQKVEFLVSFYNNEISEKSEIFDDQFSVERPDGSNFTLKIRSTKLEDSAMYFCASSEDFTEQFFGPGTRLTVL.

This clone was detected only a few times. The rearrangement uses TRBV7-9 and TRBJ1-2; 9 nucleotides line up with TRBD1. Germline CDR1 and CDR2: SEHNR and FQNEAQ (reference sequence). The length of the CDR3 is 15 residues. J was trimmed by 2 bases and V by 5 bases; bases with no gene match: 6. The CDR3 here is CASSPTGGHNYGYTF. CDR3 in DNA: TGTGCCAGCAGCCCTACAGGGGGCCACAACTATGGCTACACCTTC.

Remarks on this clone: Other DNA variants within this sample encode the same CDR3. The gene calls are TRBV11-3 and TRBJ2-2; D may be TRBD1 (6 bases). The CDR3 sequence is 13 residues long. Trimming shortened V by 5 bases and J by 6 bases, and 10 bases separated the two germline ends. Germline assignment: CDR1 SGHNT and CDR2 YENEEA. The CDR3 DNA follows: TGTGCCAGCAGCCCCAGGGGTTCCGGGGAGCTGTTTTTT. This gives the protein CASSPRGSGELFF.

J is TRBJ1-1 and V is TRBV5-4; D uncertain. V was shortened by 1 base and J by 3 bases, with 4 bases between the two germline ends. This CDR3 has 12 residues. Germline CDR1 SGHNT, CDR2 YYREEE (reference sequence). The CDR3 loop reads CASSLQDTEAFF. The CDR3 nucleotides are TGTGCCAGCAGCTTGCAGGACACTGAAGCTTTCTTT.

The gene calls are TRBV30 and TRBJ2-5; D not certain. Germline loops: CDR1 GTSNPN, CDR2 SVGIG (reference sequence). This CDR3 is built from 12 residues. Trimming left V 1 base short and J 3 bases short, with 6 bases between. CDR3 amino acids: CAWSGGEETQYF. For the CDR3, the DNA is TGTGCCTGGAGTGGAGGAGAAGAGACCCAGTACTTC.

CDR3 protein: CASSLFSGSLHF. The CDR3 DNA follows: TGTGCCAGCAGCTTATTCTCGGGGTCCCTCCACTTT. The V and J genes are TRBV11-2 and TRBJ1-6; D not resolved. This CDR3 is 12 amino acids long. Trimming removed 2 bases at V and 14 bases at J, with 10 bases between. Germline CDR1 reads SGHAT; CDR2 reads FQNNGV.

V usage is TRBV29-1 and J usage is TRBJ2-7; maybe TRBD1 (6 bases). This CDR3 spans 13 amino acids. Germline assignment: CDR1 SQVTM and CDR2 ANQGSEA. V lost 5 bases and J lost 2, with 13 bases in between. CDR3 DNA sequence: TGCAGCGTTTCGAGACAGGACCCCTACGAGCAGTACTTC. It yields the protein CSVSRQDPYEQYF.

A note on this clone: The sample holds other DNA sequences that translate to the same CDR3. This chain joins TRBV27 and TRBJ1-2; the D is unclear. The CDR3 extends over 13 amino acids. From germline, CDR1 is MNHEY and CDR2 SMNVEV (reference sequence). The V end lost 3 bases, the J end lost 2 bases, and 7 bases lay between the germline ends. CDR3: CASSFGRNYGYTF. In DNA form, the CDR3 reads TGTGCCAGCAGTTTCGGGCGGAACTATGGCTACACCTTC.

V usage is TRBV27 and J usage is TRBJ2-7; 7 nucleotides align to TRBD1. The CDR3 runs to 14 residues. With 8 bases clipped from V and 3 bases from J, the junction kept 10 bases outside the gene matches. The germline gives CDR1 MNHEY, CDR2 SMNVEV (reference sequence). The CDR3 sequence is CASRPGQPGYEQYF. CDR3 bases: TGTGCCAGCCGCCCGGGACAGCCTGGCTACGAGCAGTACTTC.

This chain uses TRBV19 with TRBJ1-1, with a possible D match to TRBD1 (6 bases). Trimming took 6 bases from V and 5 from J, leaving 16 bases between them. The CDR3 length is 14 residues. Germline lookup yields CDR1 LNHDA and CDR2 SQIVND (reference sequence). CDR3 DNA sequence: TGTGCCAGTAGCCCTAATTGGGGGCGGACTGAAGCTTTCTTT. It codes for CASSPNWGRTEAFF.

In DNA, the CDR3 is TGTGCCAGCAGCTTAGGCACTAGCCCAGATACGCAGTATTTT. This codes for CASSLGTSPDTQYF. The chain uses TRBV7-8 and TRBJ2-3; a possible D gene is TRBD2 (6 bases). The germline gives CDR1 SGHVS, CDR2 FQNEAQ. The CDR3 has 14 amino acids. Trimming took 1 base from V and 4 from J, leaving 9 bases between them.